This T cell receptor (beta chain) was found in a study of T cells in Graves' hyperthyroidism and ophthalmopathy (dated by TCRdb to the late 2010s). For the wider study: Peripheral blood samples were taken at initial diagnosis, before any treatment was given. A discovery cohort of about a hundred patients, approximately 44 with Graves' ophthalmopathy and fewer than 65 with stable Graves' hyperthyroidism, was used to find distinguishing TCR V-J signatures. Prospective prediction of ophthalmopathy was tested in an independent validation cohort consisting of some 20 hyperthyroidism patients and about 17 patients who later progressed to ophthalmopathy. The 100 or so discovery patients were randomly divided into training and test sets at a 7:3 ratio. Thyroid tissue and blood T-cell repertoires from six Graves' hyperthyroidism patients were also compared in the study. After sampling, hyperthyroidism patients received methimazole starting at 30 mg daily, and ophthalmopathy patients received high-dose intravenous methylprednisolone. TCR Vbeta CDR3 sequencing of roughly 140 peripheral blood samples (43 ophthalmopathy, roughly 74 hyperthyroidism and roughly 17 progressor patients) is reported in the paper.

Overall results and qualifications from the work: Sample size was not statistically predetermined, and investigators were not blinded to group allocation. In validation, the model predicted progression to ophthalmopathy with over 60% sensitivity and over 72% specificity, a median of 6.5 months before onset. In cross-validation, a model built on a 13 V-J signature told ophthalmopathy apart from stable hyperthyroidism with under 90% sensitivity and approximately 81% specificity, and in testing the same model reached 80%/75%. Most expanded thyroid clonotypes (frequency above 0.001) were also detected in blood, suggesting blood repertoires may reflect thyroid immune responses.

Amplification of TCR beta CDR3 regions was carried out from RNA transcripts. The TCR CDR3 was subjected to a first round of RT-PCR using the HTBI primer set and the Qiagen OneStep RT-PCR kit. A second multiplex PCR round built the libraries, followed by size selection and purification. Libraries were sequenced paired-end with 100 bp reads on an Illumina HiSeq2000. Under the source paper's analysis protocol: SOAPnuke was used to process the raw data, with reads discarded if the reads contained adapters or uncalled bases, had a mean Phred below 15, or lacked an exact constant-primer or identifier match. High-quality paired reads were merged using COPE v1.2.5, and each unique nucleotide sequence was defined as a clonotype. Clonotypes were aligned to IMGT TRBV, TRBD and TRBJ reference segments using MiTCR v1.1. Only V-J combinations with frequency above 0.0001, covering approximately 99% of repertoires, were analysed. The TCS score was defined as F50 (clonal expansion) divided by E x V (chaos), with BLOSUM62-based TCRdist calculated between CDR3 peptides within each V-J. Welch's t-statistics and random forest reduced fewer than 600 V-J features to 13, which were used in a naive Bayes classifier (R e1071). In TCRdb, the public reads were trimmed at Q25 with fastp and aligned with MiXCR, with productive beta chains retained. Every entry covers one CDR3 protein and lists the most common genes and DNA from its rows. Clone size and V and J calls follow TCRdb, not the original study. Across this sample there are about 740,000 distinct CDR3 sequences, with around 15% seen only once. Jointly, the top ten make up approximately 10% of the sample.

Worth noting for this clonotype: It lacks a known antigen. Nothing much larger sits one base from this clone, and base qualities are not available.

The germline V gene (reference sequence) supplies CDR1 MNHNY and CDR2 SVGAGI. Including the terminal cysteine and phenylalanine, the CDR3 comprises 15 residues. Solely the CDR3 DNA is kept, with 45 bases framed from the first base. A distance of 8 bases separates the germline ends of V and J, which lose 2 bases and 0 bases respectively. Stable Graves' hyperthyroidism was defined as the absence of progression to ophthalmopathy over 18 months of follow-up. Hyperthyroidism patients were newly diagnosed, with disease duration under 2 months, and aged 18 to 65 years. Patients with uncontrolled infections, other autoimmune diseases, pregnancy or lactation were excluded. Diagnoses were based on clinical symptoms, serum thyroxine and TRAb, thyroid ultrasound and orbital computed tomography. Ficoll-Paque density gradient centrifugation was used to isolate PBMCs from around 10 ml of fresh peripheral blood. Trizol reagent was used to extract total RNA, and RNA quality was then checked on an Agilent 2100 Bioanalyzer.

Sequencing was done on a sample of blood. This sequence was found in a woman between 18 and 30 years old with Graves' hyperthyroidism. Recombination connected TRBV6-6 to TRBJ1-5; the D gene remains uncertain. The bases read TGTGCCAGCAGTTACGGACGGAATAGCAATCAGCCCCAGCATTTT. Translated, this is CASSYGRNSNQPQHF.